This TCR beta chain comes out of a study of CD4+ T cells in melanoma. The study's findings and limits: Diverse differentiation states were reported for melanoma neoantigen-specific CD4+ T cells. CD8+ T cell, macrophage and B cell function reportedly correlated with neoantigen-specific CD4+ T cells.

This clone occurred once. Antigen specificity is unknown. Measured with immunoSEQ multiplex PCR; TCRdb has only the in-frame clones, and not every one. Of 52,000 or so clones detected, approximately 74% appear once; the ten largest clones hold roughly 4.4%. The CDR3 is 17 amino acids. Per the germline V gene, CDR1 is MGHRA and CDR2 is YSYEKL. V shed 2 bases and J shed 4 bases, with 15 bases lying between them. The clonotype originates from a human donor with melanoma. Sequencing was done on a sample of tumor tissue. The V gene is TRBV4-1, the J gene TRBJ2-6; D is ambiguous. CDR3 in DNA: TGCGCCAGCAGCCAATGGGTTATACGCTCCGGGGCCAACGTCCTGACTTTC. Its translation is CASSQWVIRSGANVLTF.